This paragraph covers one TCR beta chain sequence. Its antigen is not identified. The record originates from a study of blood T cells in healthy people across ages. Study-level background: Per two T cells, about one barcoded beta molecule was captured through template switching. Broader study findings: Long-lived donors exceeded aged donors in naive CD4+ cells and diversity.

Donor samples were obtained from healthy Caucasian individuals from Russia, aged 6 to 90. Germline loops: CDR1 LGHNA, CDR2 YSLEER. The CDR3 has 15 residues. V was pared by 0 bases and J by 4 bases, with 9 bases between. For the second PCR, which ran for roughly 6 to 12 cycles, a sample-barcoded 5' primer and a J-beta primer mix were used. Every molecule of cDNA carried a tag from a template-switch adaptor with 12 random nucleotides. Via MiXCR, TCRdb re-called the 5' RACE reads, giving one row per CDR3 protein. This sample yields about 800,000 distinct CDR3 sequences, of which 46% are seen a single time; 15% to 20% belongs to the top ten.

The receptor's source is a man at least 80 years old in good health. The chain combines TRBV4-3 with TRBJ2-2, with unresolved D. The sequenced sample was blood. The CDR3 region is CASSQEASSTGELFF. CDR3 in DNA: TGCGCCAGCAGCCAAGAGGCGTCTTCCACCGGGGAGCTGTTTTTT.